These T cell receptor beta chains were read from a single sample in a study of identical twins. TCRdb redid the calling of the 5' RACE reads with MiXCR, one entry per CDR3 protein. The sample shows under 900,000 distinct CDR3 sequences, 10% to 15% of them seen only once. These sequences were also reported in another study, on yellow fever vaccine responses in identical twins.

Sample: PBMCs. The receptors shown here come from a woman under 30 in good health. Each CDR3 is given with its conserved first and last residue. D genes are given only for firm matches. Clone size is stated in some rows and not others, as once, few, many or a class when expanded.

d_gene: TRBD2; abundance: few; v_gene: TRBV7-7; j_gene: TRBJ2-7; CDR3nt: TGTGCCAGCAGCTTAGGTCGGCACAGGGCGGGGGGGTCCTACGAGCAGTACTTC; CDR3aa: CASSLGRHRAGGSYEQYF
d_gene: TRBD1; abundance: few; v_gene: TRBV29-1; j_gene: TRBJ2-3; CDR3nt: TGCAGCACACGACAGGGTGTGGGGACAGATACGCAGTATTTT; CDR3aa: CSTRQGVGTDTQYF
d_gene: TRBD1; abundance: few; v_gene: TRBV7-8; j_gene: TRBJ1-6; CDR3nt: TGTGCCAGCAGCCAGGCCCGGGACAGAGTATCACCCCTCCACTTT; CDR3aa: CASSQARDRVSPLHF
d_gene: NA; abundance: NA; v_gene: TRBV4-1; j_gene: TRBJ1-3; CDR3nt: TGCGCCAGCAGCCTAAGTCTTTCGAGAAACACCATATATTTT; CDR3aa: CASSLSLSRNTIYF
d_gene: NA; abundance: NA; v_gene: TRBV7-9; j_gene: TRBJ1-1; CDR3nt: TGTGCCAGCAGACACTATCAGGGGATCGAGAACACTGAAGCTTTCTTT; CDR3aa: CASRHYQGIENTEAFF
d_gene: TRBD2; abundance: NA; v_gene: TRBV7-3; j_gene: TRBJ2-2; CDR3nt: TGTGCCAGCAGCTTGGGACTAGCGGGAGTCTCGGTCTCCGGGGAGCTGTTTTTT; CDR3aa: CASSLGLAGVSVSGELFF
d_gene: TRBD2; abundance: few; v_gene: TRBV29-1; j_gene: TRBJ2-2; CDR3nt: TGCAGCGTTGGGACTAGTTCCGGGGAGCTGTTTTTT; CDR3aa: CSVGTSSGELFF
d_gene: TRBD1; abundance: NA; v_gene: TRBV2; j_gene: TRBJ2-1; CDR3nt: TGTGCCAGCAGAACAGGGGTGTGGGGGTTTACCGGGGAGCAGTTCTTC; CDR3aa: CASRTGVWGFTGEQFF
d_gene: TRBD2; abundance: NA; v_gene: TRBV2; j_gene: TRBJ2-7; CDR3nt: TGTGCCAGCAGTGTTGGCAGCGGGAGGCCACAGTACTTC; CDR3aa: CASSVGSGRPQYF
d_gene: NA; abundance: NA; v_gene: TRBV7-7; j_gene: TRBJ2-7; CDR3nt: TGTGCCAGCAGCTTAACGGCGGGGACCTACGAGCAGTACTTC; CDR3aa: CASSLTAGTYEQYF
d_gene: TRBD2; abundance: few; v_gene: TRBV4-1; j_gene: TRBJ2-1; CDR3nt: TGCGCCAGCAGCCAAGGAGGGACTAGCGGATATTATGAGCAGTTCTTC; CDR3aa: CASSQGGTSGYYEQFF
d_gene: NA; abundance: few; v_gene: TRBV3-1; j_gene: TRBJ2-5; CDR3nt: TGTGCCAGCAGCTTAGGGGGGGGGCCCAAGACCCAGTACTTC; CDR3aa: CASSLGGGPKTQYF
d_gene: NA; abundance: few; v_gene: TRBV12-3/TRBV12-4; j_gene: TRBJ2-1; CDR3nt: TGTGCCAGCAGGGGACGAGGCAACTCCTACAATGAGCAGTTCTTC; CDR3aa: CASRGRGNSYNEQFF
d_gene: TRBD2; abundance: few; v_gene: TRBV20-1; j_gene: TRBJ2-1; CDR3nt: TGCAGTGCTAGAGGGGGGGGACTAGCGGGAGTGCCCTACAATGAGCAGTTCTTC; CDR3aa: CSARGGGLAGVPYNEQFF
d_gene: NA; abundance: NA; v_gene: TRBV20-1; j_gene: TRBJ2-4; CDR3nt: TGCAGTGCGCCCAAGAGAGGGCTAGCCAAAAACATTCAGTACTTC; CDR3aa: CSAPKRGLAKNIQYF
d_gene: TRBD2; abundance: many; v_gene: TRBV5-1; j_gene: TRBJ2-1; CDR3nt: TGCGCCAGCAGCATGGGACTAAGCTCCTACAATGAGCAGTTCTTC; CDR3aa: CASSMGLSSYNEQFF
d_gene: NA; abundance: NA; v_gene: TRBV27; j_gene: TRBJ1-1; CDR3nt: TGTGCCAGCAGTTTTTTCGTGAACACTGAAGCTTTCTTT; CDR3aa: CASSFFVNTEAFF
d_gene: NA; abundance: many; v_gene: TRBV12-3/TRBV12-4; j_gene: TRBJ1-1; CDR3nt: TGTGCCAGCAGTTTGCTGCTCGGACCGATGAACACTGAAGCTTTCTTT; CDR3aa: CASSLLLGPMNTEAFF
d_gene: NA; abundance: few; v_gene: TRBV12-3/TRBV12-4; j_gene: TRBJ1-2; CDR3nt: TGTGCCAGCCTACCGTCACCCAGGCTAAACTATGGCTACACCTTC; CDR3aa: CASLPSPRLNYGYTF
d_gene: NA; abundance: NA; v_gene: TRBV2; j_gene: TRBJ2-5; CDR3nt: TGTGCCAGCAGTGCAAACACAGGGTACCAAGAGACCCAGTACTTC; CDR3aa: CASSANTGYQETQYF
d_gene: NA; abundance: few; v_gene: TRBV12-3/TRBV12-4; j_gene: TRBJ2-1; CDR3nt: TGTGCCAGCAGCTTAGCGGAAAACCAATACAATGAGCAGTTCTTC; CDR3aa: CASSLAENQYNEQFF
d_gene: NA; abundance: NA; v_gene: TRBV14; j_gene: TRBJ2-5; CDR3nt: TGTGCCAGCAGCCAAGTTTTTTCGGGATGGGAGACCCAGTACTTC; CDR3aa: CASSQVFSGWETQYF
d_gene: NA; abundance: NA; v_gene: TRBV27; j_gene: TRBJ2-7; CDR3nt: TGTGCCAGCAGTTTAAAGAGAGGCCCCTTTGGCTACGAGCAGTACTTC; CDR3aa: CASSLKRGPFGYEQYF
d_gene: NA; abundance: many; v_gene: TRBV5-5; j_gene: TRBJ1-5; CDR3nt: TGTGCCAGCAGCCAAAATAGCAATCAGCCCCAGCATTTT; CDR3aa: CASSQNSNQPQHF
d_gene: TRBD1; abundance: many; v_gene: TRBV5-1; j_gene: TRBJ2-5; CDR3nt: TGCGCCAGCAGCCCATGGACAGGGGCAATGGAGACCCAGTACTTC; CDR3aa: CASSPWTGAMETQYF
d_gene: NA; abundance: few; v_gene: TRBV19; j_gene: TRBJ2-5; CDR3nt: TGTGCCAGTACCAAATCGGGAGAGACCCAGTACTTC; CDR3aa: CASTKSGETQYF
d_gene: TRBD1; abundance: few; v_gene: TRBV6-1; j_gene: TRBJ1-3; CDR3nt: TGTGCCAGCAGGAACAGGGGCTCAGGAAACACCATATATTTT; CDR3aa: CASRNRGSGNTIYF
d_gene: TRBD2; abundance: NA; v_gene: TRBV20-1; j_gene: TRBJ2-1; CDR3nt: TGCAGTGCTAGAGAGGCTAGCGGGGGGCCGACCTACAATGAGCAGTTCTTC; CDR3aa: CSAREASGGPTYNEQFF
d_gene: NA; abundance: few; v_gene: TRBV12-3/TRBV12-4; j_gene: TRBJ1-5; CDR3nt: TGTGCCAGCAGTCAGACAGCCCTTGGTAATCAGCCCCAGCATTTT; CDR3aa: CASSQTALGNQPQHF
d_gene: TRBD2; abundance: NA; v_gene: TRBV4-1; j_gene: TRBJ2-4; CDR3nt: TGCGCCAGCAGCCCAGTCCCGGGACTAGCGGGGGATAGCCAAAACATTCAGTACTTC; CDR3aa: CASSPVPGLAGDSQNIQYF
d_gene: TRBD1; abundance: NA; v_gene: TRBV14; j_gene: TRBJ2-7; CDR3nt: TGTGCCAGCAGCCCCTTGACAGGGTATTACGAGCAGTACTTC; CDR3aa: CASSPLTGYYEQYF